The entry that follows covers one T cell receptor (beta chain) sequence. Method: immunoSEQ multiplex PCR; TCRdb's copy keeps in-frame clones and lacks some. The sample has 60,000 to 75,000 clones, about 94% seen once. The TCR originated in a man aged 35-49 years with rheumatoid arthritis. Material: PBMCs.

The CDR3 sequence is CASSGTGAGETQYF. The CDR3 nucleotides are TGTGCCAGCAGTGGGACAGGGGCGGGGGAGACCCAGTACTTC. The chain is built from TRBV27 and TRBJ2-5; 10 nucleotides line up with TRBD1. Germline trimming cut 5 bases from V and 5 bases from J; bases unmatched to any gene: 5. The CDR3 sequence is 14 residues long. Per germline, CDR1 MNHEY and CDR2 SMNVEV (reference sequence).